This entry lists 25 T cell receptor beta chains sequenced from one sample in a study of T cell responses to AZD1222 COVID-19 vaccine. Data came from immunoSEQ multiplex PCR; TCRdb stores just in-frame clones and leaves some out. Found here are 150,000 to 200,000 clones, 92% of them singletons; the top ten hold under 1.2%. The specimen comprised peripheral blood, sampled 28 days after the second AZD1222 dose. These TCRs come from an adult who received the AZD1222 COVID-19 vaccine.

V and J are TRBV4-1 and TRBJ1-1; no firm D call. Trimming shortened V by 1 base and J by 1 base, and 13 bases separated the two germline ends. The germline V gene encodes CDR1 MGHRA and CDR2 YSYEKL. This CDR3 is built from 16 residues. In DNA form, the CDR3 reads TGCGCCAGCAGCCAAGCAAGGGTGCAGAGGAACACTGAAGCTTTCTTT. Translating it yields CASSQARVQRNTEAFF.

The chain links TRBV5-1 to TRBJ1-2; D is ambiguous. V lost 4 bases, J lost 1 base, and 5 bases lay in between. The CDR3 length is 12 residues. Per the germline V gene, CDR1 is SGHRS and CDR2 is YFSETQ. The CDR3 protein is CASSGDNYGYTF. Here the CDR3 DNA reads TGCGCCAGCAGCGGAGATAACTATGGCTACACCTTC.

This clone has only one observation. This chain uses TRBV5-1 with TRBJ1-2, with TRBD1 identical over 7 bases. V lost 0 bases, J lost 0 bases, and 14 bases stayed unmatched. Germline CDR1 reads SGHRS; CDR2 reads YFSETQ. The CDR3 runs 19 residues. The CDR3 nucleotides are TGCGCCAGCAGCTTGGGGCCCCTAAACAACAGGGGCCCTAACTATGGCTACACCTTC. Its protein product is CASSLGPLNNRGPNYGYTF.

V gene TRBV18 combines with J gene TRBJ2-1; 9 bases align to TRBD1. The CDR3 has 16 residues. V lost 5 bases and J lost 5; bases outside the gene matches: 10. Germline CDR1 is KGHSH and CDR2 is LQKENI. Written as DNA, the CDR3 is TGTGCCAGCTCATCTCCACCGGGACAGGGTAACAATGAGCAGTTCTTC. Its protein is CASSSPPGQGNNEQFF.

The chain uses TRBV12-3 or TRBV12-4 and TRBJ2-2; D is undetermined. Deletions cut 6 bases from V and 5 bases from J, with 10 bases between. This CDR3 region has 13 residues. The CDR3 region has the DNA TGTGCCAGCAGGCTCAGAAGTACCGGGGAGCTGTTTTTT. It translates to CASRLRSTGELFF.

V is TRBV3-1 (or the pseudogene TRBV3-2) and J is TRBJ2-2; D ambiguous. Trimming shortened V by 6 bases and J by 2 bases, and 4 bases separated the two germline ends. This CDR3 is built from 12 residues. The germline V gene encodes CDR1 LGHDT and CDR2 YNNKEL (reference sequence). The CDR3 loop is CASRLNTGELFF. The CDR3 DNA reads as TGTGCCAGCAGACTTAACACCGGGGAGCTGTTTTTT.

The gene calls are TRBV19 and TRBJ1-5; 7 nucleotides line up with TRBD1. This CDR3 spans 15 amino acids. CDR1 LNHDA and CDR2 SQIVND come from the germline V gene (reference sequence). J was trimmed by 4 bases and V by 5 bases; bases with no gene match: 8. For the CDR3, the DNA is TGTGCCAGTAGTGGAGTGACAGGGTTGAATCAGCCCCAGCATTTT. It yields the protein CASSGVTGLNQPQHF.

The genes are TRBV7-9 and TRBJ1-1; D is unresolved. The CDR3 runs to 13 residues. The V gene's germline CDR1 is SEHNR and CDR2 FQNEAQ (reference sequence). V was clipped by 6 bases and J by 4 bases, with 12 bases between them. In DNA, the CDR3 is TGTGCCAGCAGAGGCGGCGGCATCACTGAAGCTTTCTTT. Translating it yields CASRGGGITEAFF.

This chain joins TRBV5-1 and TRBJ1-2, with D tentatively TRBD1 (6 bases). Trimming shortened V by 4 bases and J by 8 bases, and 12 bases separated the two germline ends. The CDR3 spans 12 residues. The V gene's germline CDR1 is SGHRS and CDR2 YFSETQ. CDR3 residues: CASSEDRDGYTF. In DNA, the CDR3 is TGCGCCAGCAGCGAGGACAGAGACGGCTACACCTTC. The full variable domain, rest sourced from reference TRBV5-1 and TRBJ1-2, is KAGVTQTPRYLIKTRGQQVTLSCSPISGHRSVSWYQQTPGQGLQFLFEYFSETQRNKGNFPGRFSGRQFSNSRSEMNVSTLELGDSALYLCASSEDRDGYTFGSGTRLTVV.

The sample holds one count of this clone. The chain combines TRBV3-1 (or the pseudogene TRBV3-2) with TRBJ1-3, with a weak D call TRBD1 (5 bases). Germline-derived CDR1 and CDR2 are LGHDT and YNNKEL (reference sequence). Deletions cut 3 bases from V and 7 bases from J, with 13 bases between. This CDR3 contains 14 residues. The CDR3 nucleotides read TGTGCCAGCAGCCACTCCGGACGGGGGAACACCATATATTTT. Translating gives CASSHSGRGNTIYF.

The chain links TRBV21-1 to TRBJ1-1. TRBV21-1 is noted as a pseudogene. CDR3 length equals 16 residues. Here the CDR3 reads CASSKDKGRDDTEAFF. The CDR3 DNA follows: TGTGCCAGCAGCAAAGATAAGGGGCGGGATGACACTGAAGCTTTCTTT.

The rearrangement joins TRBV7-2 to TRBJ2-5; no firm D call. V was clipped by 4 bases and J by 0 bases, with 9 bases between them. The CDR3 is 14 residues long. Germline values: CDR1 SGHTA, CDR2 FQGNSA. CDR3 protein: CASSSAAHQETQYF. CDR3 DNA sequence: TGTGCCAGCAGCTCCGCGGCCCACCAAGAGACCCAGTACTTC. Drawing the rest from reference TRBV7-2 and TRBJ2-5, the complete variable domain is GAGVSQSPSNKVTEKGKDVELRCDPISGHTALYWYRQSLGQGLEFLIYFQGNSAPDKSGLPSDRFSAERTGGSVSTLTIQRTQQEDSAVYLCASSSAAHQETQYFGPGTRLLVL.

The V and J genes are TRBV29-1 and TRBJ1-5, with TRBD1 as a possible D gene (5 bases). In germline, CDR1 is SQVTM, CDR2 ANQGSEA. CDR3 length equals 12 residues. V was cut by 4 bases and J by 3 bases, with 7 bases left in between. The CDR3 region has the DNA TGCAGCGTTGGGGGGTTCAATCAGCCCCAGCATTTT. Its translation is CSVGGFNQPQHF.

This rearrangement joins TRBV2 to TRBJ1-5, with unresolved D. This CDR3 contains 16 residues. V lost 4 bases and J lost 6, with 19 bases in between. Looked up from germline, CDR1 is SNHLY and CDR2 is FYNNEI. This CDR3 reads CASSVSHSRDPQPQHF. The CDR3 DNA reads as TGTGCCAGCAGTGTCTCCCACTCCCGGGATCCTCAGCCCCAGCATTTT.

The V gene is TRBV19, the J gene TRBJ2-6, with D perhaps matching TRBD1 (5 bases). Germline assignment: CDR1 LNHDA and CDR2 SQIVND (reference sequence). Trimming cost V 5 bases and J 1 base, with 18 bases left between them. This CDR3 comprises 18 residues. CDR3 DNA sequence: TGTGCCAGTAGTTTCTTAGGGGCAGATCGATCTGGGGCCAACGTCCTGACTTTC. Protein sequence: CASSFLGADRSGANVLTF. The whole variable domain, remainder taken from reference TRBV19 and TRBJ2-6, is DGGITQSPKYLFRKEGQNVTLSCEQNLNHDAMYWYRQDPGQGLRLIYYSQIVNDFQKGDIAEGYSVSREKKESFPLTVTSAQKNPTAFYLCASSFLGADRSGANVLTFGAGSRLTVL.

V usage is TRBV2 and J usage is TRBJ2-7, with TRBD1 identical over 10 bases. V lost 4 bases to trimming and J lost 2 bases; unmatched junction nucleotides: 5. This CDR3 is 15 amino acids long. Germline CDR1 reads SNHLY; CDR2 reads FYNNEI. CDR3 sequence reads: CASSVDRGEPYEQYF. The DNA of the CDR3 is TGTGCCAGCAGTGTGGACAGGGGGGAACCCTACGAGCAGTACTTC.

The chain is built from TRBV5-1 and TRBJ1-1; D unresolved. CDR1 is SGHRS, CDR2 YFSETQ, per germline. This CDR3 is built from 14 residues. The V and J ends lost 0 bases and 3 bases respectively, with 9 bases between them. CDR3 bases: TGCGCCAGCAGCTTGGGAGGTACGGACACTGAAGCTTTCTTT. This encodes CASSLGGTDTEAFF. Drawing the rest from reference TRBV5-1 and TRBJ1-1, the complete variable domain is KAGVTQTPRYLIKTRGQQVTLSCSPISGHRSVSWYQQTPGQGLQFLFEYFSETQRNKGNFPGRFSGRQFSNSRSEMNVSTLELGDSALYLCASSLGGTDTEAFFGQGTRLTVV.

V gene TRBV5-1 combines with J gene TRBJ1-2; perhaps TRBD1 as D (5 bases). Trimming left V 4 bases short and J 2 bases short, with 12 bases between. The CDR3 loop spans 14 amino acids. The germline CDR1 and CDR2 sequences are SGHRS and YFSETQ. The CDR3 spells CASSTGTVNYGYTF. The CDR3 bases are TGCGCCAGCAGCACCGGGACGGTGAACTATGGCTACACCTTC. Full variable domain (missing parts from reference TRBV5-1 and TRBJ1-2): KAGVTQTPRYLIKTRGQQVTLSCSPISGHRSVSWYQQTPGQGLQFLFEYFSETQRNKGNFPGRFSGRQFSNSRSEMNVSTLELGDSALYLCASSTGTVNYGYTFGSGTRLTVV.

This clone was seen only once. The chain employs TRBV21-1 and TRBJ2-6; the D call in the table, TRBD1, was not verified against the DNA. TRBV21-1 is classified as a pseudogene. The CDR3 extends over 17 amino acids. CDR3 loop: CASSPSRPGSGANVLTF. DNA for the CDR3: TGTGCCAGCAGCCCTTCCCGTCCAGGGTCTGGGGCCAACGTCCTGACTTTC.

This sequence joins TRBV6-5 and TRBJ1-1, with a possible D match to TRBD1 (6 bases). V was cut by 6 bases and J by 6 bases, with 11 bases left in between. Germline CDR1 MNHEY, CDR2 SVGAGI. The CDR3 is 12 amino acids. CDR3 region: CASRYREAEAFF. DNA for the CDR3: TGTGCCAGCAGATACAGGGAGGCTGAAGCTTTCTTT.

J is TRBJ1-6 and V is TRBV2; 7 positions match TRBD1. Germline V gives CDR1 SNHLY, CDR2 FYNNEI. The CDR3 spans 14 residues. The ends lost 5 bases at V and 8 bases at J; junction bases unmatched: 6. The CDR3: CASSLQGSHSPLHF. The DNA of the CDR3 is TGTGCCAGCAGTCTACAGGGGTCTCATTCACCCCTCCACTTT. The full variable domain, completed using reference TRBV2 and TRBJ1-6, is EPEVTQTPSHQVTQMGQEVILRCVPISNHLYFYWYRQILGQKVEFLVSFYNNEISEKSEIFDDQFSVERPDGSNFTLKIRSTKLEDSAMYFCASSLQGSHSPLHFGNGTRLTVT.

The V gene is TRBV5-1, the J gene TRBJ1-1; 11 bases are a match to TRBD1. V lost 0 bases, J lost 3 bases, and 4 bases stayed unmatched. CDR3 length: 16 amino acids. CDR1 is SGHRS and CDR2 is YFSETQ in the germline V gene. The CDR3 bases are TGCGCCAGCAGCTTGGGTGGGACAGGGGGTGACACTGAAGCTTTCTTT. Residues: CASSLGGTGGDTEAFF.

This chain uses TRBV9 with TRBJ2-1, with a possible D match to TRBD2 (6 bases). The CDR3 loop spans 15 amino acids. The germline V and J ends were trimmed by 0 bases and 1 base, with 8 bases remaining between them. Per the germline V gene, CDR1 is SGDLS and CDR2 is YYNGEE. CDR3 in DNA: TGTGCCAGCAGCGTAGGCGGAGGGTCCTACAATGAGCAGTTCTTC. It is translated as CASSVGGGSYNEQFF. The complete variable domain, with remaining parts taken from reference TRBV9 and TRBJ2-1, reads DSGVTQTPKHLITATGQRVTLRCSPRSGDLSVYWYQQSLDQGLQFLIQYYNGEERAKGNILERFSAQQFPDLHSELNLSSLELGDSALYFCASSVGGGSYNEQFFGPGTRLTVL.

The J gene is TRBJ1-1, the V gene TRBV19, with D possibly matching TRBD1 (6 bases). CDR1 and CDR2 (germline): LNHDA, SQIVND (reference sequence). The V and J ends lost 0 bases and 1 base respectively, with 9 bases between them. There are 15 residues in the CDR3. CDR3 region: CASSIDRGANTEAFF. DNA of the CDR3: TGTGCCAGTAGTATAGATCGGGGGGCGAACACTGAAGCTTTCTTT.

The J gene is TRBJ1-2, the V gene TRBV2; D gene uncertain. This CDR3 region has 12 residues. Germline V gene lookup returns CDR1 SNHLY and CDR2 FYNNEI. The germline V and J ends were trimmed by 1 base and 7 bases, with 7 bases remaining between them. The CDR3 reads CASSEEVGGYTF. In nucleotides, the CDR3 is TGTGCCAGCAGTGAAGAGGTGGGTGGCTACACCTTC.